The 17 T cell receptor beta chains given below trace back to one sample, sequenced in a study of siplizumab effects on memory and regulatory T cells. TCRdb's copy holds only in-frame clones and misses some; the assay was immunoSEQ multiplex PCR. The sample yields 90,000 to 120,000 clones, approximately 90% seen once. The sample comprised Tregs sorted from blood. Receptors originate from a human donor in good health.

The chain is built from TRBV5-6 and TRBJ2-3, with 10 nucleotides matching TRBD2. CDR3 length: 16 residues. CDR1 and CDR2 (germline): SGHDT, YYEEEE. Trimming cost V 4 bases and J 1 base; bases outside gene matches: 6. The chain's CDR3 is CASSLLGLAGTDTQYF. The CDR3 DNA sequence: TGTGCCAGCAGCCTACTCGGACTAGCGGGCACAGATACGCAGTATTTT.

This clone was counted once. This rearrangement joins TRBV7-2 to TRBJ2-5; 12 bases are a match to TRBD2. CDR3 length: 15 residues. V shed 5 bases, J shed 2 bases, and the junction held 3 bases outside the gene matches. Germline loops: CDR1 SGHTA, CDR2 FQGNSA. DNA for the CDR3: TGTGCCAGCAGCGGAGGACTAGCGGGACAAGAGACCCAGTACTTC. It translates to CASSGGLAGQETQYF.

The CDR3 nucleotides are TGTGCCAGTAGTATGGTCTTTGGGACAGACTACCAAGAGACCCAGTACTTC. Its translation: CASSMVFGTDYQETQYF. The chain combines TRBV19 with TRBJ2-5; 7 bases map to TRBD1. V was pared by 3 bases and J by 0 bases, with 10 bases of the junction left unmatched. The CDR3 contains 17 residues. Germline V gene sequence: CDR1 LNHDA, CDR2 SQIVND (reference sequence).

The V gene is TRBV7-6, the J gene TRBJ2-1; tentatively, D is TRBD1 or TRBD2 (5 bases each). Germline V gene sequence: CDR1 SGHVS, CDR2 FNYEAQ. V was clipped by 0 bases and J by 2 bases, with 5 bases between them. The CDR3 is 14 residues long. DNA for the CDR3: TGTGCCAGCAGCTTAGCGGGGGCCTACAATGAGCAGTTCTTC. This encodes CASSLAGAYNEQFF.

The rearrangement joins TRBV7-2 to TRBJ1-1, with no clear D. The length of the CDR3 is 11 residues. Germline loops: CDR1 SGHTA, CDR2 FQGNSA. The germline V and J ends were trimmed by 8 bases and 11 bases, with 15 bases remaining between them. The CDR3 DNA follows: TGTGCCAGCGCACTTAACGGGTTCGCTTTCTTT. This sequence encodes CASALNGFAFF.

This clone was seen a single time. This chain joins TRBV18 and TRBJ2-7; unclear D gene. V lost 2 bases to trimming and J lost 1 base, with 3 bases between them. This CDR3 contains 12 residues. Germline CDR1 reads KGHSH; CDR2 reads LQKENI. DNA of the CDR3: TGTGCCAGCTCACCAGCTTCCTACGAGCAGTACTTC. It translates to CASSPASYEQYF. The complete variable domain, with remaining parts taken from reference TRBV18 and TRBJ2-7, reads NAGVMQNPRHLVRRRGQEARLRCSPMKGHSHVYWYRQLPEEGLKFMVYLQKENIIDESGMPKERFSAEFPKEGPSILRIQQVVRGDSAAYFCASSPASYEQYFGPGTRLTVT.

This clone came up once. The chain links TRBV29-1 to TRBJ2-1; TRBD1 matches 10 bases. Trimming at V came to 4 bases and at J to 2 bases, leaving 5 bases not matched to a gene. Germline values: CDR1 SQVTM, CDR2 ANQGSEA. CDR3 length: 15 amino acids. CDR3 residues: CSVGSGQGAYNEQFF. DNA of the CDR3: TGCAGCGTTGGGTCAGGACAGGGGGCCTACAATGAGCAGTTCTTC.

This clone was picked up one time. The CDR3 sequence: CASRGPGGQGNTIYF. In DNA form, the CDR3 reads TGTGCCAGCAGGGGGCCCGGGGGGCAGGGAAACACCATATATTTT. V is TRBV6-1 and J is TRBJ1-3; D is possibly TRBD1 (6 bases). Germline values: CDR1 MNHNS, CDR2 SASEGT. The CDR3 totals 15 residues. Trimming removed 6 bases at V and 4 bases at J, with 16 bases between.

This chain joins TRBV4-2 and TRBJ2-3; D possibly uses TRBD1 or TRBD2 (5 bases each). V was cut by 4 bases and J by 5 bases, with 10 bases left in between. The CDR3 contains 13 residues. The V gene's germline CDR1 is LGHNA and CDR2 YNFKEQ. The CDR3 reads CASSPGTVDTQYF. DNA for the CDR3: TGTGCCAGCAGCCCGGGGACGGTAGATACGCAGTATTTT.

V and J are TRBV6-6 and TRBJ2-7; TRBD1 agrees at 9 bases. Germline trimming cut 7 bases from V and 6 bases from J; bases unmatched to any gene: 10. CDR1 and CDR2 from the germline V gene are MNHNY and SVGAGI (reference sequence). The CDR3 totals 14 residues. The CDR3 spells CASTTRRTGAEQYF. For the CDR3, the DNA is TGTGCCAGCACTACCAGAAGGACAGGGGCCGAGCAGTACTTC.

The DNA of the CDR3 is TGCGCCAGCAGCTTGGATGCCGGTACCGGGGAGCTGTTTTTT. It codes for CASSLDAGTGELFF. The chain carries TRBV5-1 and TRBJ2-2; D gene unclear. The CDR3 spans 14 residues. Germline CDR1 and CDR2: SGHRS and YFSETQ. V was pared by 0 bases and J by 5 bases, with 8 bases between.

CDR3 nucleotide sequence: TGTGCCAGTAGTATAGCTAAGGGGGCAGCTAATGAAAAACTGTTTTTT. This sequence encodes CASSIAKGAANEKLFF. The chain combines TRBV19 with TRBJ1-4; 7 nucleotides align to TRBD1. Germline CDR1 LNHDA, CDR2 SQIVND (reference sequence). Unmatched junction bases numbered 5, after V lost 1 base and J lost 3 bases. CDR3 length equals 16 residues.

The CDR3 here is CASSLMYTGELFF. DNA of the CDR3: TGCGCCAGCAGCTTGATGTATACCGGGGAGCTGTTTTTT. V and J are TRBV5-1 and TRBJ2-2, with D uncertain. Trimming took off 1 base at V and 5 bases at J, with 6 bases between the two ends. CDR3 length: 13 amino acids. The germline V gene encodes CDR1 SGHRS and CDR2 YFSETQ.

CDR3 protein: CASSPGQGIYEQYF. CDR3 in DNA: TGTGCCAGCAGCCCCGGACAGGGGATCTACGAGCAGTACTTC. The rearrangement uses TRBV5-6 and TRBJ2-7; 9 bases line up with TRBD1. Germline assignment: CDR1 SGHDT and CDR2 YYEEEE. Trimming took 4 bases from V and 3 from J; bases not matched to a gene: 5. There are 14 residues in the CDR3. Supplemented by reference TRBV5-6 and TRBJ2-7, the full variable domain reads DAGVTQSPTHLIKTRGQQVTLRCSPKSGHDTVSWYQQALGQGPQFIFQYYEEEERQRGNFPDRFSGHQFPNYSSELNVNALLLGDSALYLCASSPGQGIYEQYFGPGTRLTVT.

This chain links TRBV7-8 with TRBJ2-7, with D hard to call. CDR1 is SGHVS, CDR2 FQNEAQ, per germline. V lost 3 bases to trimming and J lost 5 bases, with 5 bases between them. This CDR3 is built from 11 residues. DNA for the CDR3: TGTGCCAGCAGCTTCATTGACGAGCAGTACTTC. Protein product: CASSFIDEQYF.

V usage is TRBV27 and J usage is TRBJ1-1; no reliable D call. V was trimmed by 0 bases and J by 5 bases, leaving 19 bases between them. Germline assignment: CDR1 MNHEY and CDR2 SMNVEV (reference sequence). The CDR3 length is 17 residues. The CDR3: CASSLSHSSYIRTEAFF. CDR3 nucleotides: TGTGCCAGCAGTTTATCCCATTCGTCCTACATCAGGACTGAAGCTTTCTTT.

This chain connects TRBV10-3 to TRBJ2-1; tentatively, D is TRBD1 (6 bases). CDR3 length equals 13 residues. Germline lookup yields CDR1 ENHRY and CDR2 SYGVKD. V was pared by 3 bases and J by 7 bases, with 10 bases between. The CDR3 region is CAISDLQGNEQFF. CDR3 sequence (DNA): TGTGCCATCAGTGATCTACAGGGAAATGAGCAGTTCTTC.